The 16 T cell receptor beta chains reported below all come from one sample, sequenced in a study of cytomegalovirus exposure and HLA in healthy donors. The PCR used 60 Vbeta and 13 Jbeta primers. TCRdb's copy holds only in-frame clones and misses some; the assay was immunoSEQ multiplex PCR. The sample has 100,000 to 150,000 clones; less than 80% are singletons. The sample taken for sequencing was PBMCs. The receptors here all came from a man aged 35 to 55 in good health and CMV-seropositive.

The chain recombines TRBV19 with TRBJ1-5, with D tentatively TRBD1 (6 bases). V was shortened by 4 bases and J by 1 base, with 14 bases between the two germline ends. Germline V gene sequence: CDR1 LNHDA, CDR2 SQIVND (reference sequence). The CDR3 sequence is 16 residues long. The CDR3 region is CASSSQGPLSNQPQHF. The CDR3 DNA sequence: TGTGCCAGTAGTAGTCAGGGGCCGTTAAGCAATCAGCCCCAGCATTTT.

The CDR3 DNA reads TGTGCCAGCAGTACCCAGGATTTGAGCACCGGGGAGCTGTTTTTT. Its protein is CASSTQDLSTGELFF. This rearrangement joins TRBV6-1 to TRBJ2-2; D not certain. Germline CDR1 reads MNHNS; CDR2 reads SASEGT. CDR3 size: 15 residues. V dropped 5 bases and J dropped 4 bases, with 14 bases sitting between them.

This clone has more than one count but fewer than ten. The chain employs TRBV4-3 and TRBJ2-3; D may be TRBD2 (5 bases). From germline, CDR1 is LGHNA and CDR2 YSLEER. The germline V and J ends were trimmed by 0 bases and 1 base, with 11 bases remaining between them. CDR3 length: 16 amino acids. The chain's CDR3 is CASSQDQSGRTDTQYF. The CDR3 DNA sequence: TGCGCCAGCAGCCAAGATCAAAGCGGCCGCACAGATACGCAGTATTTT.

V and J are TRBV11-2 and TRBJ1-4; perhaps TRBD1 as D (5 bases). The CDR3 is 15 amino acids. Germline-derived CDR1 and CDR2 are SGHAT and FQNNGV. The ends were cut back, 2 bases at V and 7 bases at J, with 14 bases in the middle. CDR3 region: CASSLLGGGSEKLFF. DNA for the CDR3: TGTGCCAGCAGCTTACTCGGGGGGGGAAGTGAAAAACTGTTTTTT. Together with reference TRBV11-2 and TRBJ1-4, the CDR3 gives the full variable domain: EAGVAQSPRYKIIEKRQSVAFWCNPISGHATLYWYQQILGQGPKLLIQFQNNGVVDDSQLPKDRFSAERLKGVDSTLKIQPAKLEDSAVYLCASSLLGGGSEKLFFGSGTQLSVL.

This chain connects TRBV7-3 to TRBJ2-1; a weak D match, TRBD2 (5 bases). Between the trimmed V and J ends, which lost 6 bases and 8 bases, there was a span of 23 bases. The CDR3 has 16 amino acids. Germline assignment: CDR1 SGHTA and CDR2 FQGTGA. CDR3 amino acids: CASSRNLRGSGDEQFF. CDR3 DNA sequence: TGTGCCAGCAGTCGGAACCTACGCGGGTCTGGGGATGAGCAGTTCTTC.

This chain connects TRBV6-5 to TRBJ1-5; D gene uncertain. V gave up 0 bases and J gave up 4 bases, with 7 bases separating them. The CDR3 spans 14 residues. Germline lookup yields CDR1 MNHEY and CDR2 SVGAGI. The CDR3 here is CASSYSSVNQPQHF. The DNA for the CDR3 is TGTGCCAGCAGTTACTCGAGTGTGAATCAGCCCCAGCATTTT.

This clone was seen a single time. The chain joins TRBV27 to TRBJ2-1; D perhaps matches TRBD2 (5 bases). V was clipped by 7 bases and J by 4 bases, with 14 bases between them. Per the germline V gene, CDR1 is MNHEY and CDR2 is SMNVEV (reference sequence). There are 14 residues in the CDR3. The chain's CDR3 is CASTLSPGYNEQFF. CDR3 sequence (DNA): TGTGCCAGCACCCTGTCACCGGGGTACAATGAGCAGTTCTTC.

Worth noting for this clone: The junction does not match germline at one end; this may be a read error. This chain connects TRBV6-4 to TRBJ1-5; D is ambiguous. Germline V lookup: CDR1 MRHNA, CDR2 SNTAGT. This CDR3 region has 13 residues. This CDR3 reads CASGEGTNQPQHF. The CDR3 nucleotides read TGTGCCAGCGGTGAGGGCACAAATCAGCCCCAGCATTTT.

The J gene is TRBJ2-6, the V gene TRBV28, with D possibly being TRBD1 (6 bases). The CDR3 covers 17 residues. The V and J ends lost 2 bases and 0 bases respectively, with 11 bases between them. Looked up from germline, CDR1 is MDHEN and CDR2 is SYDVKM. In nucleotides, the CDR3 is TGTGCCAGCAGTTTAGAACAGGGCCTCTCTGGGGCCAACGTCCTGACTTTC. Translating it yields CASSLEQGLSGANVLTF.

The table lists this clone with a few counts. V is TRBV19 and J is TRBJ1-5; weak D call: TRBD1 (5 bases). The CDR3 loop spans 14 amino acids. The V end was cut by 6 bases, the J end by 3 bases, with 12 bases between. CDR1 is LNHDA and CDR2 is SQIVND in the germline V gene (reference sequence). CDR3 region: CASRGRADNQPQHF. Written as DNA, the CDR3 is TGTGCCAGTAGAGGCAGGGCAGACAATCAGCCCCAGCATTTT.

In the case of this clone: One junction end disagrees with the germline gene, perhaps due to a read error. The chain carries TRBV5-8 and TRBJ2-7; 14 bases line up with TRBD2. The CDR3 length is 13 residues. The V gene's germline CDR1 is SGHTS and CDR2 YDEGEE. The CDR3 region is CASSLGLAGGPDF. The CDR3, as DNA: TGTGCCAGCAGCTTGGGACTAGCGGGAGGGCCGGACTTC. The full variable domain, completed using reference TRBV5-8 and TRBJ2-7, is EAGVTQSPTHLIKTRGQQATLRCSPISGHTSVYWYQQALGLGLQFLLWYDEGEERNRGNFPPRFSGRQFPNYSSELNVNALELEDSALYLCASSLGLAGGPDFGPGTRLTVT.

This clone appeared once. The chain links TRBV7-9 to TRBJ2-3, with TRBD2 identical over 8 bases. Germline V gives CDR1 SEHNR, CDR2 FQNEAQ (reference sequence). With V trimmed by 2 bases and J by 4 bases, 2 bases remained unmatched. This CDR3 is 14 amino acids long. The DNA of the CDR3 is TGTGCCAGCAGCTTAAGGGGACTAGCAGATACGCAGTATTTT. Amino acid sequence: CASSLRGLADTQYF.

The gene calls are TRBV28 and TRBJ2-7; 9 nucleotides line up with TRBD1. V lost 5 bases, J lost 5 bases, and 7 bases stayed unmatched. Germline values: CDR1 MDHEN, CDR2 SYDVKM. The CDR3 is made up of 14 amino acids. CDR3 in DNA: TGTGCCAGCAGTAGCTGGGGACAGGGTAACGAGCAGTACTTC. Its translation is CASSSWGQGNEQYF.

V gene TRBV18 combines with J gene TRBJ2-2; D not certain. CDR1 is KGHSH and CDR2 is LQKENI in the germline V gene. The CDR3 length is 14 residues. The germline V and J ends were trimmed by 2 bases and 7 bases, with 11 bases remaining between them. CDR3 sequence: CASSPVVGDGELFF. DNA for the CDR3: TGTGCCAGCTCACCAGTGGTTGGAGACGGGGAGCTGTTTTTT.

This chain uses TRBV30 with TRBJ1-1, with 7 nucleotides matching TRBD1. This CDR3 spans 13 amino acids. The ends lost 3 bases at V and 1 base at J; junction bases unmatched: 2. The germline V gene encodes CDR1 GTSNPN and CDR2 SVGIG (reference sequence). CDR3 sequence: CAWRRQGNTEAFF. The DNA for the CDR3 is TGTGCCTGGAGGCGACAGGGGAACACTGAAGCTTTCTTT.

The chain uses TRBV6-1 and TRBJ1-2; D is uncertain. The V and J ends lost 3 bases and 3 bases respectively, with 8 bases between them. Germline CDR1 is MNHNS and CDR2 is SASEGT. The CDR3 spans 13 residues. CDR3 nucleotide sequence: TGTGCCAGCAGTGACACCAGGTACTATGGCTACACCTTC. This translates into CASSDTRYYGYTF.